The present entry profiles one TCR beta chain with its context. The target antigen is unknown. This entry belongs to a study of graft-versus-host responses after intestinal transplantation. Background on the study: Grafts were multivisceral, liver-intestinal, or isolated intestinal. Tacrolimus plus steroids were given to all recipients for around three years, preceded by anti-thymocyte globulin induction.

CDR1 and CDR2 (germline): SGHTA, FQGNSA. The CDR3 is made up of 15 amino acids. V shed 5 bases, J shed 1 base, and the junction held 7 bases outside the gene matches. Profiled with immunoSEQ multiplex PCR; TCRdb holds only in-frame clones, not every one. This table has 9,600 or so clones, about 95% appearing once. Notes on the study in general: GvH clones detected in recipient marrow included some appearing first in ileum or blood.

Sequencing was performed on bone marrow, taken about 500 days after intestinal transplantation. The rearrangement joins TRBV7-2 to TRBJ2-7; 8 nucleotides line up with TRBD2. This receptor was taken from a human patient who received an intestinal transplant, so some T cells may come from the graft donor. CDR3: CASSLVGGGSYEQYF. The CDR3 DNA reads as TGTGCCAGCAGCCTAGTCGGGGGGGGATCCTACGAGCAGTACTTC. Full variable domain (remainder filled in from reference TRBV7-2 and TRBJ2-7): GAGVSQSPSNKVTEKGKDVELRCDPISGHTALYWYRQSLGQGLEFLIYFQGNSAPDKSGLPSDRFSAERTGGSVSTLTIQRTQQEDSAVYLCASSLVGGGSYEQYFGPGTRLTVT.